A single sample is the source of the 14 T cell receptor beta chains below, sequenced in a study of blood T cells in healthy people across ages. A sample-barcoded 5' primer and a J-beta primer mix were used in a second PCR of about 7 to 11 cycles. Using its own MiXCR run on the 5' RACE reads, TCRdb lists one record per CDR3 protein. Of about 400,000 distinct CDR3 sequences in the sample, 45% to 60% were seen once. The material sequenced was blood. The receptors here all came from a man aged 60 to 75 in good health.

CDR3 nucleotides: TGTGCCAGCAGCCCCCGTTATTCGGCGGAGACCCAGTACTTC. Amino acids: CASSPRYSAETQYF. V gene TRBV7-2 combines with J gene TRBJ2-5; no clear D. Germline lookup yields CDR1 SGHTA and CDR2 FQGNSA. Trimming pared 5 bases from V and 5 bases from J, leaving 15 bases between. The CDR3 runs to 14 residues.

V and J are TRBV29-1 and TRBJ2-1; D tentatively fits TRBD1 or TRBD2 (5 bases each). Trimming shortened V by 5 bases and J by 6 bases, and 14 bases separated the two germline ends. Germline V gives CDR1 SQVTM, CDR2 ANQGSEA. CDR3 size: 13 residues. CDR3 in amino acids: CSVPGTTGNEQFF. CDR3 nucleotides: TGCAGCGTTCCCGGGACCACCGGCAATGAGCAGTTCTTC.

The chain combines TRBV19 with TRBJ2-7; 12 positions match TRBD1. The tail of the sequence fits TRBJ2-4 better, so the J call may be wrong. CDR1 is LNHDA and CDR2 is SQIVND in the germline V gene (reference sequence). The CDR3 is 17 residues long. The CDR3 DNA reads TGTGCCAGTAGTTGGGGACAGGGGGCGCAAACCAAAAACATTCAGTACTTC. Its translation: CASSWGQGAQTKNIQYF.

The V call is TRBV19, the J call TRBJ2-3; no reliable D call. This CDR3 region has 14 residues. Trimming pared 3 bases from V and 5 bases from J, leaving 12 bases between. The germline V gene encodes CDR1 LNHDA and CDR2 SQIVND (reference sequence). The CDR3 reads CASSISDPKDTQYF. The CDR3 bases are TGTGCCAGTAGTATCTCGGACCCGAAAGATACGCAGTATTTT.

The chain recombines TRBV15 with TRBJ1-4; D gene uncertain. This CDR3 has 15 residues. V was cut by 5 bases and J by 11 bases, with 21 bases left in between. Germline lookup yields CDR1 LNHNV and CDR2 YYDKDF (reference sequence). CDR3 residues: CATSAPSPRRGKLFF. CDR3 nucleotides: TGTGCCACCAGCGCACCCTCCCCCAGGCGCGGGAAACTGTTTTTT. The full variable domain, rest sourced from reference TRBV15 and TRBJ1-4, is DAMVIQNPRYQVTQFGKPVTLSCSQTLNHNVMYWYQQKSSQAPKLLFHYYDKDFNNEADTPDNFQSRRPNTSFCFLDIRSPGLGDTAMYLCATSAPSPRRGKLFFGSGTQLSVL.

This clonotype was observed a single time. This chain uses TRBV6-1 with TRBJ2-4; TRBD2 matches 9 bases. J gave up 0 bases and V 0 bases, and 3 bases lay outside the gene matches. Per germline, CDR1 MNHNS and CDR2 SASEGT. This CDR3 comprises 17 residues. CDR3 sequence reads: CASSEARGGLAKNIQYF. The CDR3 DNA sequence: TGTGCCAGCAGTGAAGCGCGGGGGGGCCTAGCCAAAAACATTCAGTACTTC.

The rearrangement joins TRBV29-1 to TRBJ1-3; D remains ambiguous. The CDR3 spans 11 residues. V was trimmed by 7 bases and J by 4 bases, leaving 8 bases between them. Germline V gene sequence: CDR1 SQVTM, CDR2 ANQGSEA. The CDR3 bases are TGCAGCGCCGACGGGGGAAACACCATATATTTT. It is translated as CSADGGNTIYF.

V and J are TRBV6-1 and TRBJ2-7; D assignment may be TRBD1 or TRBD2 (5 bases each). The CDR3 totals 13 residues. Germline V CDR1 and CDR2: MNHNS, SASEGT. Trimming cost V 5 bases and J 3 bases, with 11 bases left between them. The CDR3 is CASSTGAHYEQYF. CDR3 nucleotide sequence: TGTGCCAGCAGTACCGGGGCTCACTACGAGCAGTACTTC.

This clonotype showed up just a few times. V and J are TRBV20-1 and TRBJ2-7; the match to TRBD1 covers 9 bases. This CDR3 is built from 15 residues. Germline values: CDR1 DFQATT, CDR2 SNEGSKA (reference sequence). After removal of 6 bases from V and 2 bases from J, the junction contained 11 bases not matched to a gene. The CDR3: CSAPSPGQGPYEQYF. CDR3 DNA: TGCAGTGCGCCTTCGCCGGGACAGGGACCCTACGAGCAGTACTTC.

This chain joins TRBV4-3 and TRBJ2-3; a possible D gene is TRBD1 (5 bases). CDR1 is LGHNA, CDR2 YSLEER, per germline. The CDR3 covers 16 residues. Trimming stripped 0 bases from V and 4 bases from J, with 14 bases between. The CDR3, as DNA: TGCGCCAGCAGCCAAGAGGGTGGGGCGAAAGCAGATACGCAGTATTTT. Its translation is CASSQEGGAKADTQYF.

This clonotype was found a few times. The V call is TRBV24-1, the J call TRBJ2-3; 9 nucleotides align to TRBD2. Trimming cost V 2 bases and J 1 base; bases outside gene matches: 9. This CDR3 comprises 18 residues. CDR1 is KGHDR, CDR2 SFDVKD, per germline. The CDR3 protein is CATSDSGTSSGGTDTQYF. The CDR3 nucleotides are TGTGCCACCAGTGATTCCGGGACTAGCAGCGGAGGCACAGATACGCAGTATTTT.

The V call is TRBV20-1, the J call TRBJ2-1; no definite D call. Germline CDR1 and CDR2: DFQATT and SNEGSKA (reference sequence). The length of the CDR3 is 16 residues. The V gene lost 5 bases and the J gene lost 0 bases, with 17 bases spanning the gap. DNA for the CDR3: TGCAGTGCTCCTGATAAGGCAGCTAGCTCCTACAATGAGCAGTTCTTC. The encoded protein is CSAPDKAASSYNEQFF.

J is TRBJ2-3 and V is TRBV7-2, with D perhaps matching TRBD2 (5 bases). The germline V gene encodes CDR1 SGHTA and CDR2 FQGNSA. The CDR3 length is 14 residues. V was clipped by 7 bases and J by 5 bases, with 16 bases between them. In DNA form, the CDR3 reads TGTGCCAGCACCAGAAAATCCGGAGGAGATACGCAGTATTTT. Amino acids: CASTRKSGGDTQYF.

The chain employs TRBV15 and TRBJ2-1; TRBD2 aligns across 7 bases. V dropped 6 bases and J dropped 5; count of bases not matched to a gene: 10. CDR3 size: 15 residues. Germline V gives CDR1 LNHNV, CDR2 YYDKDF (reference sequence). The CDR3: CATSTEGGSNNEQFF. The CDR3 bases are TGTGCCACCAGTACCGAGGGAGGGTCAAACAATGAGCAGTTCTTC. The whole variable domain, filled in from reference TRBV15 and TRBJ2-1, reads DAMVIQNPRYQVTQFGKPVTLSCSQTLNHNVMYWYQQKSSQAPKLLFHYYDKDFNNEADTPDNFQSRRPNTSFCFLDIRSPGLGDTAMYLCATSTEGGSNNEQFFGPGTRLTVL.